Shown below are 31 T cell receptor beta chains from a single sample sequenced in a study of cytomegalovirus exposure and HLA in healthy donors. The PCR contained 60 Vbeta and 13 Jbeta primers. Sequencing used immunoSEQ multiplex PCR; TCRdb keeps in-frame clones, though not all of them. The table records roughly 180,000 clones, roughly four fifths of them present only once. Sequences were obtained from PBMCs. The source is a man aged 18 to 35 in good health and CMV-seronegative.

This clone was counted a single time. This rearrangement joins TRBV4-2 to TRBJ2-1; D is perhaps TRBD2 (7 bases). Germline V lookup: CDR1 LGHNA, CDR2 YNFKEQ. The V gene lost 2 bases and the J gene lost 7 bases, with 21 bases spanning the gap. The CDR3 runs to 17 residues. In nucleotides, the CDR3 is TGTGCCAGCAGCCAAACCGGGGAGGGGCCGAGGGGGAATGAGCAGTTCTTC. Protein: CASSQTGEGPRGNEQFF.

The genes are TRBV19 and TRBJ2-2, with TRBD2 identical over 7 bases. CDR1 LNHDA and CDR2 SQIVND come from the germline V gene (reference sequence). CDR3 size: 15 residues. The V segment lost 1 base and the J segment 5 bases; nucleotides outside the gene matches: 4. This CDR3 reads CASSIGTRSTGELFF. The CDR3 DNA reads as TGTGCCAGTAGTATAGGGACTAGATCAACCGGGGAGCTGTTTTTT.

This rearrangement joins TRBV11-3 to TRBJ2-7; 13 bases line up with TRBD2. The CDR3 loop spans 16 amino acids. V was pared by 3 bases and J by 5 bases, with 7 bases of the junction left unmatched. Germline-derived CDR1 and CDR2 are SGHNT and YENEEA. CDR3: CASSFTSGRASNEQYF. The CDR3 nucleotides read TGTGCCAGCAGCTTCACTAGCGGGAGGGCCTCGAACGAGCAGTACTTC.

The rearrangement uses TRBV29-1 and TRBJ1-1; TRBD1 might be the D (6 bases). Germline V gives CDR1 SQVTM, CDR2 ANQGSEA. The V and J ends lost 1 base and 4 bases respectively, with 13 bases between them. There are 14 residues in the CDR3. As DNA, the CDR3 is TGCAGCGTTGAAGGGACAGTTGACGGCACTGAAGCTTTCTTT. Residues: CSVEGTVDGTEAFF.

J is TRBJ1-2 and V is TRBV9; TRBD1 matches 10 bases. J was trimmed by 5 bases and V by 0 bases; bases with no gene match: 7. In germline, CDR1 is SGDLS, CDR2 YYNGEE. The CDR3 is 16 residues long. The CDR3 sequence is CASSVGGTGAKYGYTF. CDR3 sequence (DNA): TGTGCCAGCAGCGTAGGAGGGACAGGGGCGAAGTATGGCTACACCTTC.

The CDR3 region has the DNA TGTGCCAGCAGCGTAGCTCAGGGTCGGGAGACCCAGTACTTC. It yields the protein CASSVAQGRETQYF. This sequence joins TRBV9 and TRBJ2-5, with D possibly TRBD1 on 5 matching bases. The CDR3 covers 14 residues. With 0 bases removed from V and 5 bases from J, the gap between germline ends came to 11 bases. CDR1 and CDR2 from the germline V gene are SGDLS and YYNGEE. The whole variable domain, filled in from reference TRBV9 and TRBJ2-5, reads DSGVTQTPKHLITATGQRVTLRCSPRSGDLSVYWYQQSLDQGLQFLIQYYNGEERAKGNILERFSAQQFPDLHSELNLSSLELGDSALYFCASSVAQGRETQYFGPGTRLLVL.

Here the CDR3 reads CASSMNREGPQFF. The CDR3 region has the DNA TGTGCCAGTAGTATGAATCGGGAGGGTCCTCAGTTCTTC. This chain links TRBV19 with TRBJ2-1; TRBD2 matches 8 bases. The trim removed 3 bases at V and 13 bases at J, leaving 8 bases unmatched. CDR3 size: 13 residues. Germline V CDR1 and CDR2: LNHDA, SQIVND (reference sequence).

The CDR3 nucleotides read TGTGCCAGCAGCTTGGCCCAAGGGGGCGCTTCTGGAAACACCATATATTTT. Its protein is CASSLAQGGASGNTIYF. The rearrangement uses TRBV5-4 and TRBJ1-3; TRBD1 agrees at 7 bases. V shed 0 bases, J shed 1 base, and the junction held 7 bases outside the gene matches. CDR1 and CDR2 (germline): SGHNT, YYREEE (reference sequence). CDR3 length: 17 amino acids.

The chain recombines TRBV25-1 with TRBJ2-1; TRBD2 matches at 7 bases. The CDR3 is 15 amino acids. Per the germline V gene, CDR1 is MGHDK and CDR2 is SYGVNS. V was clipped by 5 bases and J by 1 base; unmatched bases: 5. CDR3: CASSRRGLSYNEQFF. CDR3 nucleotides: TGTGCCAGCAGTCGCCGGGGACTATCCTACAATGAGCAGTTCTTC.

The genes are TRBV11-2 and TRBJ2-7; a weak D match, TRBD1 (5 bases). Trimming removed 3 bases from V and 0 bases from J, with 6 bases in between. The CDR3 totals 13 residues. Germline CDR1 and CDR2: SGHAT and FQNNGV. CDR3 DNA: TGTGCCAGCAGCTTTCAGGGCTCCTACGAGCAGTACTTC. It codes for CASSFQGSYEQYF.

This sequence joins TRBV28 and TRBJ1-2; 7 bases map to TRBD1. Germline assignment: CDR1 MDHEN and CDR2 SYDVKM. V lost 1 base, J lost 2 bases, and 4 bases stayed unmatched. CDR3 size: 15 residues. The CDR3: CASSLSVTGNYGYTF. CDR3 bases: TGTGCCAGCAGTTTATCCGTGACAGGGAACTATGGCTACACCTTC.

The V and J genes are TRBV18 and TRBJ1-2, with 8 bases matching TRBD1. CDR3 size: 17 residues. The germline V gene has CDR1 KGHSH and CDR2 LQKENI. J lost 4 bases, V lost 3 bases, and 13 bases had no gene match. This CDR3 reads CASSPGGPGQVTYGYTF. CDR3 sequence (DNA): TGTGCCAGCTCACCCGGGGGCCCGGGACAGGTGACCTATGGCTACACCTTC. Complete variable domain (other parts from reference TRBV18 and TRBJ1-2): NAGVMQNPRHLVRRRGQEARLRCSPMKGHSHVYWYRQLPEEGLKFMVYLQKENIIDESGMPKERFSAEFPKEGPSILRIQQVVRGDSAAYFCASSPGGPGQVTYGYTFGSGTRLTVV.

This clone was detected only a few times. The genes are TRBV6-1 and TRBJ1-5; no reliable D call. V lost 2 bases and J lost 7, with 12 bases in between. Per germline, CDR1 MNHNS and CDR2 SASEGT. The CDR3 consists of 14 residues. For the CDR3, the DNA is TGTGCCAGCAGTGAATCCCCAGAAGAACAGCCCCAGCATTTT. It translates to CASSESPEEQPQHF.

This clone has only a few counts. The rearrangement links TRBV5-1 to TRBJ1-4; a possible D gene is TRBD1 (6 bases). Per germline, CDR1 SGHRS and CDR2 YFSETQ. The CDR3 consists of 13 residues. V lost 9 bases and J lost 8, with 17 bases in between. CDR3 sequence reads: CATRDRLEEKLFF. CDR3 coding DNA: TGCGCCACCCGCGACAGGCTCGAGGAAAAACTGTTTTTT.

The gene calls are TRBV19 and TRBJ1-1, with D hard to call. V lost 6 bases to trimming and J lost 1 base, with 24 bases between them. Germline assignment: CDR1 LNHDA and CDR2 SQIVND (reference sequence). This CDR3 contains 18 residues. The CDR3 loop is CASRMGGGPVWGNTEAFF. In DNA, the CDR3 is TGTGCCAGTAGGATGGGTGGAGGTCCTGTTTGGGGGAACACTGAAGCTTTCTTT.

The chain combines TRBV11-3 with TRBJ2-3, with a possible D match to TRBD2 (6 bases). Trimming cost V 5 bases and J 6 bases, with 21 bases left between them. Germline CDR1 is SGHNT and CDR2 is YENEEA. The CDR3 covers 16 residues. The CDR3 protein is CASSGGRFPRGDTQYF. The CDR3 DNA follows: TGTGCCAGCAGCGGGGGACGGTTCCCCCGGGGGGATACGCAGTATTTT.

This clone has only a few counts. The chain combines TRBV19 with TRBJ1-5, with TRBD1 as a possible D gene (5 bases). The V gene's germline CDR1 is LNHDA and CDR2 SQIVND (reference sequence). There are 14 residues in the CDR3. V was pared by 1 base and J by 7 bases, with 11 bases between. The CDR3 DNA is TGTGCCAGTAGTATAGTGGGAGGGGTGCAGCCCCAGCATTTT. Amino acid sequence: CASSIVGGVQPQHF.

The J gene is TRBJ1-5, the V gene TRBV4-1, with D maybe TRBD1 (6 bases). Deletions cut 1 base from V and 5 bases from J, with 12 bases between. CDR3 length: 15 residues. In germline, CDR1 is MGHRA, CDR2 YSYEKL. The CDR3 DNA is TGCGCCAGCAGCCAAGTAATGGGGGCGGATCAGCCCCAGCATTTT. This codes for CASSQVMGADQPQHF.

This clone was seen a single time. Other DNA sequences in this sample translate to the same CDR3. The CDR3 loop is CASSPGQNEKLFF. In nucleotides, the CDR3 is TGTGCCAGCTCACCAGGGCAGAATGAAAAACTGTTTTTT. V usage is TRBV18 and J usage is TRBJ1-4; D remains ambiguous. The length of the CDR3 is 13 residues. Trimming took off 2 bases at V and 5 bases at J, with 6 bases between the two ends. Germline CDR1 is KGHSH and CDR2 is LQKENI.

The CDR3 coding sequence is TGTGCCAGCAGTTACACAGGGGGCTGGGATACGCAGTATTTT. It is translated as CASSYTGGWDTQYF. The rearrangement joins TRBV6-5 to TRBJ2-3, with 9 nucleotides matching TRBD1. The CDR3 is made up of 14 amino acids. Germline CDR1 is MNHEY and CDR2 is SVGAGI. With 2 bases clipped from V and 6 bases from J, the junction kept 3 bases outside the gene matches.

The chain is built from TRBV2 and TRBJ2-2; the D gene is possibly TRBD2 (5 bases). This CDR3 spans 15 amino acids. From germline, CDR1 is SNHLY and CDR2 FYNNEI. The germline V and J ends were trimmed by 9 bases and 5 bases, with 19 bases remaining between them. DNA for the CDR3: TGTGCCAGTAACCGAGTACTAGTGGGGACCGGGGAGCTGTTTTTT. Protein product: CASNRVLVGTGELFF.

The chain carries TRBV4-3 and TRBJ1-2; the match to TRBD1 covers 7 bases. V was clipped by 1 base and J by 4 bases; unmatched bases: 3. The CDR3 totals 14 residues. The germline V gene has CDR1 LGHNA and CDR2 YSLEER. DNA for the CDR3: TGCGCCAGCAGCCAAGGGCGACAGGGCTATGGCTACACCTTC. Residues: CASSQGRQGYGYTF.

CDR3 sequence: CASSPQQGRLSGANVLTF. The CDR3 DNA reads as TGTGCCAGCTCACCGCAACAGGGGAGACTTAGTGGGGCCAACGTCCTGACTTTC. This chain joins TRBV18 and TRBJ2-6; 7 positions agree with TRBD1. V gave up 3 bases and J gave up 3 bases; unmatched junction bases: 11. The CDR3 loop spans 18 amino acids. Germline V gene lookup returns CDR1 KGHSH and CDR2 LQKENI. The full variable domain, rest sourced from reference TRBV18 and TRBJ2-6, is NAGVMQNPRHLVRRRGQEARLRCSPMKGHSHVYWYRQLPEEGLKFMVYLQKENIIDESGMPKERFSAEFPKEGPSILRIQQVVRGDSAAYFCASSPQQGRLSGANVLTFGAGSRLTVL.

The rearrangement joins TRBV4-3 to TRBJ1-2; TRBD1 aligns across 7 bases. CDR3 length: 18 amino acids. J gave up 8 bases and V 0 bases, and 18 bases lay outside the gene matches. Per the germline V gene, CDR1 is LGHNA and CDR2 is YSLEER. CDR3 loop: CASSQDRGQQPSWGGYTF. DNA for the CDR3: TGCGCCAGCAGCCAAGACAGGGGACAGCAACCTTCTTGGGGGGGCTACACCTTC.

The chain uses TRBV5-5 and TRBJ2-1; 9 bases are a match to TRBD2. Trimming removed 2 bases from V and 7 bases from J; junction bases left unmatched: 10. The CDR3 contains 16 residues. CDR1 SGHKS and CDR2 YYEKEE come from the germline V gene (reference sequence). The CDR3 is CASSFEAGGSGNEQFF. In DNA, the CDR3 is TGTGCCAGCAGCTTTGAGGCGGGAGGGTCGGGAAATGAGCAGTTCTTC.

The CDR3 is CASRQGQTGNTEAFF. Written as DNA, the CDR3 is TGTGCCAGCAGGCAAGGACAAACGGGGAACACTGAAGCTTTCTTT. The chain combines TRBV2 with TRBJ1-1; a weak D match, TRBD1 (5 bases). In germline, CDR1 is SNHLY, CDR2 FYNNEI. V lost 6 bases, J lost 1 base, and 15 bases lay in between. The CDR3 runs to 15 residues.

The rearrangement joins TRBV6-6 to TRBJ1-4; 9 nucleotides agree with TRBD1. Losses at the gene ends were 4 bases for V and 5 bases for J; bases not matched to a gene: 8. Germline loops: CDR1 MNHNY, CDR2 SVGAGI (reference sequence). The CDR3 is made up of 16 amino acids. CDR3 loop: CASSSQRDRVNEKLFF. For the CDR3, the DNA is TGTGCCAGCAGTTCACAACGGGACAGGGTAAATGAAAAACTGTTTTTT.

This chain uses TRBV4-3 with TRBJ1-3; D remains unclear. This CDR3 region has 15 residues. The ends were cut back, 1 base at V and 2 bases at J, with 9 bases in the middle. From germline, CDR1 is LGHNA and CDR2 YSLEER. The CDR3 spells CASSQGQFPGNTIYF. CDR3 sequence (DNA): TGCGCCAGCAGCCAAGGACAATTCCCTGGAAACACCATATATTTT.

CDR3 sequence reads: CASSLVISKHEFHYEQYF. CDR3 DNA: TGTGCCAGCAGCTTAGTCATCTCCAAACATGAATTTCACTACGAGCAGTACTTC. This chain links TRBV7-8 with TRBJ2-7; the D is unclear. CDR1 is SGHVS, CDR2 FQNEAQ, per germline. This CDR3 comprises 18 residues. The V and J ends lost 1 base and 3 bases respectively, with 22 bases between them.

This clone qualifies as medium-sized (0.01 to 0.1%). V gene TRBV13 combines with J gene TRBJ1-1, with D perhaps matching TRBD1 (5 bases). CDR1 and CDR2 from the germline V gene are PRHDT and FYEKMQ (reference sequence). The CDR3 runs to 16 residues. The V and J ends lost 1 base and 8 bases respectively, with 20 bases between them. The CDR3 sequence: CASSLAGGGGGFEAFF. Here the CDR3 DNA reads TGTGCCAGCAGCTTAGCCGGCGGGGGGGGAGGATTCGAAGCTTTCTTT.

The chain couples TRBV5-4 to TRBJ1-1; the D gene is possibly TRBD1 (6 bases). Germline-derived CDR1 and CDR2 are SGHNT and YYREEE (reference sequence). This CDR3 is 16 amino acids long. V lost 4 bases and J 0 bases, leaving 16 bases between the germline ends. DNA for the CDR3: TGTGCCAGCAGCCCCGGTACAGGGATAATGAACACTGAAGCTTTCTTT. It is translated as CASSPGTGIMNTEAFF.